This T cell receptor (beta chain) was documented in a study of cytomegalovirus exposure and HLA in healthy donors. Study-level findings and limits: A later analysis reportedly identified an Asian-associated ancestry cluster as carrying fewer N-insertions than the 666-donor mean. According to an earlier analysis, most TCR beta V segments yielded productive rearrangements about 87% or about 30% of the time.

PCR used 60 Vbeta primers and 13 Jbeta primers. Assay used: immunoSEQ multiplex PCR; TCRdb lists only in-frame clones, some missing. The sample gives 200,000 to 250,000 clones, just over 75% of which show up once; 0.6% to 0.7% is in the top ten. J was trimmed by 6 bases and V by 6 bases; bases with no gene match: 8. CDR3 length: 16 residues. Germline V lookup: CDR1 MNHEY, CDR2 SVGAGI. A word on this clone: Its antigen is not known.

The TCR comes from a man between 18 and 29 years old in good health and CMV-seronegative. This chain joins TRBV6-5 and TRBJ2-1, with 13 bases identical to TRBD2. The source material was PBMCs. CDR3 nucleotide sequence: TGTGCCAGCAGCTACGGACTAGCGGGAGTGGGCAATGAGCAGTTCTTC. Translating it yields CASSYGLAGVGNEQFF.